This T cell receptor beta chain was recorded in a study of low-dose radiotherapy and immunotherapy resistance in tumors. Both a constant-region primer and a V-primer adapter served to amplify TCRs across 15 to 20 PCR cycles. One entry per CDR3 protein results from TCRdb running MiXCR on the reads. The table lists roughly 52,000 distinct CDR3 sequences, around 35% of them singletons, with 8% to 9% in the top ten. This clonotype was recorded at least ten times. Time point here: after trial treatment. Stated treatment: LDRT plus nivolumab, ipilimumab, low-dose cyclophosphamide and aspirin (RACIN trial). Donors, who were enrolled in a single-arm phase I dose-escalation trial, received nivolumab, ipilimumab, aspirin, low-dose cyclophosphamide and low-dose radiotherapy. This sample comprised PBMCs, obtained after low-dose radiotherapy plus immunotherapy. The clonotype was recovered from a male donor with rectosigmoid adenocarcinoma.

The CDR3 nucleotides are TGTGCCAGCAGCTTAGGTTTCGGGACAGCTTCTCACGAGCAGTACTTC. It translates to CASSLGFGTASHEQYF. This chain uses TRBV7-6 with TRBJ2-7, with 7 positions matching TRBD1. Per germline, CDR1 SGHVS and CDR2 FNYEAQ. Germline trimming cut 1 base from V and 5 bases from J; bases unmatched to any gene: 11. The CDR3 totals 16 residues.